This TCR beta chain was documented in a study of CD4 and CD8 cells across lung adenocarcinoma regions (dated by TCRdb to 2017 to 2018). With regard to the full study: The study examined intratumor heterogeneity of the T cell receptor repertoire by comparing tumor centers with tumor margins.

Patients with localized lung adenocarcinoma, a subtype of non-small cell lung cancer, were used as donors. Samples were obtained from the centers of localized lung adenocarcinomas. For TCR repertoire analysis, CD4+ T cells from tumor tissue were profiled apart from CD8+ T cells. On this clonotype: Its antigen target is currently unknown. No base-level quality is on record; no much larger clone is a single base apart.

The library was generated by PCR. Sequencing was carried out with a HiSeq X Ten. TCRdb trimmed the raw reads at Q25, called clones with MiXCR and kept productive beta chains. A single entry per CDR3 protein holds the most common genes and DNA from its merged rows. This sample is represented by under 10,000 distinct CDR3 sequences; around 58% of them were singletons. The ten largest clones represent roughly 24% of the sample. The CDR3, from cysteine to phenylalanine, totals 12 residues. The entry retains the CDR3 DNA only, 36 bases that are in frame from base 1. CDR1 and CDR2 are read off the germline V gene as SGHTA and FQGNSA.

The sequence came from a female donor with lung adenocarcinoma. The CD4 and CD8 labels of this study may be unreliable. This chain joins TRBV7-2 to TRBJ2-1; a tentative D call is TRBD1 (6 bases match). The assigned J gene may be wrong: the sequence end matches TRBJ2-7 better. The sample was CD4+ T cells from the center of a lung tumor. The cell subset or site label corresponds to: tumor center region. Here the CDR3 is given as CASSLTGYEQYF. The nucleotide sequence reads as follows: TGTGCCAGCAGCTTGACAGGTTACGAGCAGTACTTC.